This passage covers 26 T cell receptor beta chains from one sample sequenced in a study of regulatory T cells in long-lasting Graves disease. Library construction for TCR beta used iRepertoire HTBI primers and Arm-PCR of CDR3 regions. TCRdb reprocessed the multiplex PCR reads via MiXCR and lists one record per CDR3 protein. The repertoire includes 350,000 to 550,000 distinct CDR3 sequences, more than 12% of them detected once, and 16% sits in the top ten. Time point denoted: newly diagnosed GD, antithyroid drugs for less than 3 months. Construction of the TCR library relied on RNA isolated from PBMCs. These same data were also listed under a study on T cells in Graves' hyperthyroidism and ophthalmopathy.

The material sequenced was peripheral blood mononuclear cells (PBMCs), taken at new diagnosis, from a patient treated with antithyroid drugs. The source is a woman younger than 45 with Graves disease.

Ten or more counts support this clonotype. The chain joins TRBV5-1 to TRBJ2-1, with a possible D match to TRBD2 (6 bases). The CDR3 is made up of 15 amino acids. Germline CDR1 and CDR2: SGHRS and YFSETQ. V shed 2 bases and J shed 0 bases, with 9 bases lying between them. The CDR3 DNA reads TGCGCCAGCAGCTTTTCTAGCGCCTCCTACAATGAGCAGTTCTTC. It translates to CASSFSSASYNEQFF. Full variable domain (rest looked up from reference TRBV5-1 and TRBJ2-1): KAGVTQTPRYLIKTRGQQVTLSCSPISGHRSVSWYQQTPGQGLQFLFEYFSETQRNKGNFPGRFSGRQFSNSRSEMNVSTLELGDSALYLCASSFSSASYNEQFFGPGTRLTVL.

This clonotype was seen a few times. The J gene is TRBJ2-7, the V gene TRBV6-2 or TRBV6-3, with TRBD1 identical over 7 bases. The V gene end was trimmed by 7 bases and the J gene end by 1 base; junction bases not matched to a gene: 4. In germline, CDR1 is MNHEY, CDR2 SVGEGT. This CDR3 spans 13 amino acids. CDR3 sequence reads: CASTGQESYEQYF. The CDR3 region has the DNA TGTGCCAGCACTGGACAGGAATCCTACGAGCAGTACTTC.

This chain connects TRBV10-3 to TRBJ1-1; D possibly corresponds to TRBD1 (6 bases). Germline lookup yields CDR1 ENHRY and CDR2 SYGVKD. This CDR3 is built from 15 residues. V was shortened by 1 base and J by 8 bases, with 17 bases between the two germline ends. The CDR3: CAISELDTGTSEAFF. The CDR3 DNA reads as TGTGCCATCAGTGAGTTGGACACAGGGACCAGCGAAGCTTTCTTT.

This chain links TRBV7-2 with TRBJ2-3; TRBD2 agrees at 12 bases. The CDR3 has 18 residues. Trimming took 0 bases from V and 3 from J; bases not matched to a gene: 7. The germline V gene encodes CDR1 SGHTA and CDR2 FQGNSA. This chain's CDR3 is CASSLAGPLAGGTDTQYF. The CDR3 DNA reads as TGTGCCAGCAGCTTAGCGGGCCCACTAGCGGGAGGTACAGATACGCAGTATTTT.

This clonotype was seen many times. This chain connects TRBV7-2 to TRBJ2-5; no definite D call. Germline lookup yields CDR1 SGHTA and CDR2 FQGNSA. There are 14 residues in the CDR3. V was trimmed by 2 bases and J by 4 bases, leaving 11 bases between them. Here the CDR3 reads CASSLFVEGETQYF. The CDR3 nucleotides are TGTGCCAGCAGCTTATTCGTGGAAGGAGAGACCCAGTACTTC. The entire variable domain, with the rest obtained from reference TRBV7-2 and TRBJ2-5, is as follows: GAGVSQSPSNKVTEKGKDVELRCDPISGHTALYWYRQSLGQGLEFLIYFQGNSAPDKSGLPSDRFSAERTGGSVSTLTIQRTQQEDSAVYLCASSLFVEGETQYFGPGTRLLVL.

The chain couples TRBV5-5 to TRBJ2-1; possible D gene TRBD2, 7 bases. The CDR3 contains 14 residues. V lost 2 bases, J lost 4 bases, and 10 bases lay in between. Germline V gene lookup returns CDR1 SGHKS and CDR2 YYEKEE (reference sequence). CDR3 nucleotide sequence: TGTGCCAGCAGCTTCAGGGGAGGGTACAATGAGCAGTTCTTC. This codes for CASSFRGGYNEQFF.

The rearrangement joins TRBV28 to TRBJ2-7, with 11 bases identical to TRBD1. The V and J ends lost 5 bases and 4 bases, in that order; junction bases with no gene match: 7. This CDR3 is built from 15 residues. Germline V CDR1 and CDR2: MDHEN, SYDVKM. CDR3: CASSTRDRGGYEQYF. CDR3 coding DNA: TGTGCCAGCAGTACACGGGACAGGGGGGGGTACGAGCAGTACTTC.

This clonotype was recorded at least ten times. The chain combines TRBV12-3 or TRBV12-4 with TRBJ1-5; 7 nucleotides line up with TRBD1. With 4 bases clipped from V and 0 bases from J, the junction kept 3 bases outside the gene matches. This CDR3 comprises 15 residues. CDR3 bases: TGTGCCAGCAGTTGGGACAGCACTAGCAATCAGCCCCAGCATTTT. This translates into CASSWDSTSNQPQHF.

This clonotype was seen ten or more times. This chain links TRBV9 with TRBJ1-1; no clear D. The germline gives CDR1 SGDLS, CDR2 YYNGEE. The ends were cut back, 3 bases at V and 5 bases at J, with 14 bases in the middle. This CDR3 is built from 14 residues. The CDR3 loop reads CASSATGRTTEAFF. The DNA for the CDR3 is TGTGCCAGCAGCGCAACCGGGAGAACGACTGAAGCTTTCTTT.

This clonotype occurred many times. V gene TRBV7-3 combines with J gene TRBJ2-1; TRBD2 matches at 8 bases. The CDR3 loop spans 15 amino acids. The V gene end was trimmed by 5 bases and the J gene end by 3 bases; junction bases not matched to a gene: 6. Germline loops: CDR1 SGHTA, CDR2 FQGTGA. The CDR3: CASSVGLANYNEQFF. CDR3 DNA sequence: TGTGCCAGCAGCGTAGGACTAGCTAACTACAATGAGCAGTTCTTC.

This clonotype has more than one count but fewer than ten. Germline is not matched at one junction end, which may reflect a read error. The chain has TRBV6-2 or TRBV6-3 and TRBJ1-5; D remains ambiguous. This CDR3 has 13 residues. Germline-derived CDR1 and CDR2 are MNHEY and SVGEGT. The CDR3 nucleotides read TGTGCCAGCAATTACTCGGGCGGACAGCCCCAGCATTTT. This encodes CASNYSGGQPQHF.

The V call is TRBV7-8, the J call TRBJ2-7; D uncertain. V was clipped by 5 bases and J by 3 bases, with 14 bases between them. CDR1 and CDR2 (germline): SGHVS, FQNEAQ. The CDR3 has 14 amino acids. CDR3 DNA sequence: TGTGCCAGCAGCCTCCGAGCCGACATCTACGAGCAGTACTTC. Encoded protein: CASSLRADIYEQYF.

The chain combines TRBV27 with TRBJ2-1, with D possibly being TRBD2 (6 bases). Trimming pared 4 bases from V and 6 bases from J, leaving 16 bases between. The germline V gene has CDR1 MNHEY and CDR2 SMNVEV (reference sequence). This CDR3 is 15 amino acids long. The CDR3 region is CASSWGGTRINEQFF. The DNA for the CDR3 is TGTGCCAGCAGTTGGGGCGGGACTCGAATCAATGAGCAGTTCTTC.

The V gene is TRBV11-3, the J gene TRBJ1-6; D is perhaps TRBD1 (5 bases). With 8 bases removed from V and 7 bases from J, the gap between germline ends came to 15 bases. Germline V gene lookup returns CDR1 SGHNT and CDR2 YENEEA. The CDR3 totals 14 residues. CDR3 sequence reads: CASSSEGRNSPLHF. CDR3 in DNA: TGTGCCAGCTCCTCAGAGGGACGCAATTCACCCCTCCACTTT.

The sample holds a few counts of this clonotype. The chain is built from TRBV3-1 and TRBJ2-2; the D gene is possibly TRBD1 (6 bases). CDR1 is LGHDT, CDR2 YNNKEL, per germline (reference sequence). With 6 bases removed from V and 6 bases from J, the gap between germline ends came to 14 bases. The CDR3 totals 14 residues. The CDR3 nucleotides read TGTGCCAGCAGTCACAGGGTTACGGCCGGGGAGCTGTTTTTT. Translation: CASSHRVTAGELFF.

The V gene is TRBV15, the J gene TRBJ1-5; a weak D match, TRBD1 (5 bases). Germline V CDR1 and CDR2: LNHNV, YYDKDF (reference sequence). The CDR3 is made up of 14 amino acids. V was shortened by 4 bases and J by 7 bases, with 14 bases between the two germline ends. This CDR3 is CATSTDTSGQPQHF. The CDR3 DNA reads TGTGCCACCAGCACCGACACCTCAGGGCAGCCCCAGCATTTT.

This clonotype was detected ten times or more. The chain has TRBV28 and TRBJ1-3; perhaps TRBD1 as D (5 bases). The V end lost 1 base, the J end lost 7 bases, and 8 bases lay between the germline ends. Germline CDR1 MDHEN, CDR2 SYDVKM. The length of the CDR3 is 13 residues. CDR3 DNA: TGTGCCAGCAGTTTATCCAGGGCCAACACCATATATTTT. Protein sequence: CASSLSRANTIYF.

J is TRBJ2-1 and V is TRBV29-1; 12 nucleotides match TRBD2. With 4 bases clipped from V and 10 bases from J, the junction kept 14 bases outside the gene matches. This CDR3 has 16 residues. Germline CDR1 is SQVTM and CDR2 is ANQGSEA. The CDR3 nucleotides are TGCAGCGTTGTAAGTACGGGGACTAGCGGGCACTACGAGCAGTTCTTC. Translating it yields CSVVSTGTSGHYEQFF.

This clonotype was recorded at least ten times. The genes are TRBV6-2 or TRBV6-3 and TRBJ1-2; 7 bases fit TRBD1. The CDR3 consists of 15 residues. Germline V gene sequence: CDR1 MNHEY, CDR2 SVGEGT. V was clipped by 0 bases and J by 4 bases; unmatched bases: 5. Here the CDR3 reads CASSYSGWDSYGYTF. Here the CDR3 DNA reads TGTGCCAGCAGTTACTCGGGATGGGACAGCTATGGCTACACCTTC.

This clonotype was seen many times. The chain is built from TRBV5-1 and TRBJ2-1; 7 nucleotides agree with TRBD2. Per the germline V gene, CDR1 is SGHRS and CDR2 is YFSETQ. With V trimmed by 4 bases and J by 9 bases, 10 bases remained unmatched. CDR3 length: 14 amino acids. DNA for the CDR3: TGCGCCAGCAGCGGCGCGGGAGACGGGCGTGAGCAGTTCTTC. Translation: CASSGAGDGREQFF. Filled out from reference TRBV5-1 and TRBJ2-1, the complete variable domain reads KAGVTQTPRYLIKTRGQQVTLSCSPISGHRSVSWYQQTPGQGLQFLFEYFSETQRNKGNFPGRFSGRQFSNSRSEMNVSTLELGDSALYLCASSGAGDGREQFFGPGTRLTVL.

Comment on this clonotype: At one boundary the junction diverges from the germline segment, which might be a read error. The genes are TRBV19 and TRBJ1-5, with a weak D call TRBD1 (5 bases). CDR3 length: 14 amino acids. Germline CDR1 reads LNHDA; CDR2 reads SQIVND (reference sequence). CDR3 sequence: CAGSFGGPHQPQHF. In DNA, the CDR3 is TGTGCCGGTAGTTTCGGGGGACCCCATCAGCCCCAGCATTTT.

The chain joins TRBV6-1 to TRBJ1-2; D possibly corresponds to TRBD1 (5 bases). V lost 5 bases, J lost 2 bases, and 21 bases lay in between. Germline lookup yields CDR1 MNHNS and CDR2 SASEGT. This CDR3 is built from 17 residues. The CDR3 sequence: CASSPRGGGNSNYGYTF. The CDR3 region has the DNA TGTGCCAGCAGTCCGCGCGGGGGGGGGAACAGCAACTATGGCTACACCTTC.

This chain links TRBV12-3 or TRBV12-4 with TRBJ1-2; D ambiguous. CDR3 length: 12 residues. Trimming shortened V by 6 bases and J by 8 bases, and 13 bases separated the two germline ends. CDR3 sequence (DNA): TGTGCCAGCAGCTTACCGCCTCTCGGCTACACCTTC. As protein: CASSLPPLGYTF.

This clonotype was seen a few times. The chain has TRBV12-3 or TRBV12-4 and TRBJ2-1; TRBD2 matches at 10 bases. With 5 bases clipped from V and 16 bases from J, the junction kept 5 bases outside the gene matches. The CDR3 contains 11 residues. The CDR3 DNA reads TGTGCCAGCAGTAAGCGGGAGGGCCACTTCTTC. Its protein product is CASSKREGHFF.

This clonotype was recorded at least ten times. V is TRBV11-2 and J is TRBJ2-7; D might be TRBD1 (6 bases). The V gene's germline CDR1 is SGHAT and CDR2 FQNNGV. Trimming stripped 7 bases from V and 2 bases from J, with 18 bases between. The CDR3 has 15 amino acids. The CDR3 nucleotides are TGTGCCAGCACTTTTGGGACAAACCCCACCTACGAGCAGTACTTC. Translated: CASTFGTNPTYEQYF.

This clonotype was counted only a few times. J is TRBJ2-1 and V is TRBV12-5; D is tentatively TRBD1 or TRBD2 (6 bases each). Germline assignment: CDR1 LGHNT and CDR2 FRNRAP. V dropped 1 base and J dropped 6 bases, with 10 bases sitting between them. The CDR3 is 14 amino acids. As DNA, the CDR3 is TGTGCTAGTGGTTTGGCGGGGGCTGGCAATGAGCAGTTCTTC. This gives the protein CASGLAGAGNEQFF.